The 31 T cell receptor beta chains presented below share a single source sample, sequenced in a study of blood T cells in healthy people across ages. A J-beta primer mix and a sample-barcoded 5' primer were used in a second PCR of roughly 6 to 12 cycles. TCRdb re-derived calls from the 5' RACE reads in MiXCR, one entry per CDR3 protein. Here the sample spans 1 million or so distinct CDR3 sequences, over 35% being singletons. The sequenced sample was blood. These receptors were obtained from a woman aged 55-70 years in good health.

This clonotype turned up a few times. V gene TRBV12-3 or TRBV12-4 combines with J gene TRBJ2-1; 9 bases line up with TRBD2. The CDR3 consists of 15 residues. Losses at the gene ends were 2 bases for V and 3 bases for J; bases not matched to a gene: 2. CDR3 amino acids: CASSLSAGGYNEQFF. Written as DNA, the CDR3 is TGTGCCAGCAGTTTATCAGCGGGAGGCTACAATGAGCAGTTCTTC.

The count of this clonotype is one. J is TRBJ1-2 and V is TRBV3-1, with unresolved D. In germline, CDR1 is LGHDT, CDR2 YNNKEL (reference sequence). The V end lost 3 bases, the J end lost 3 bases, and 17 bases lay between the germline ends. The CDR3 covers 16 residues. The CDR3 loop is CASSQGKGGNYYGYTF. The CDR3, as DNA: TGTGCCAGCAGCCAGGGAAAGGGCGGAAATTACTATGGCTACACCTTC.

Only a few counts were recorded for this clonotype. This chain uses TRBV7-3 with TRBJ2-1; D gene unclear. Trimming removed 5 bases from V and 2 bases from J, with 13 bases in between. The CDR3 has 15 residues. Germline V gives CDR1 SGHTA, CDR2 FQGTGA. The DNA of the CDR3 is TGTGCCAGCAGCCACCGAGACTCACCCTACAATGAGCAGTTCTTC. Residues: CASSHRDSPYNEQFF. Based on the CDR3 plus reference TRBV7-3 and TRBJ2-1, the full variable domain is GAGVSQTPSNKVTEKGKYVELRCDPISGHTALYWYRQSLGQGPEFLIYFQGTGAADDSGLPNDRFFAVRPEGSVSTLKIQRTERGDSAVYLCASSHRDSPYNEQFFGPGTRLTVL.

This chain joins TRBV25-1 and TRBJ2-7; D is undetermined. Germline CDR1 MGHDK, CDR2 SYGVNS. Trimming pared 2 bases from V and 1 base from J, leaving 9 bases between. This CDR3 is built from 14 residues. CDR3: CASSEGSFSYEQYF. For the CDR3, the DNA is TGTGCCAGCAGTGAAGGAAGTTTTTCCTACGAGCAGTACTTC.

In its sample, this clonotype ranks as medium-sized (0.01 to 0.1%). This may arise from a read error, as a much more abundant clone is one base away. This chain joins TRBV28 and TRBJ2-7; D gene uncertain. Looked up from germline, CDR1 is MDHEN and CDR2 is SYDVKM. Trimming took 11 bases from V and 4 from J, leaving 24 bases between them. CDR3 length equals 15 residues. The CDR3 protein is CAVARLALLFYEQYF. The CDR3 DNA reads as TGTGCCGTAGCCAGACTCGCCCTCCTTTTTTACGAGCAGTACTTC.

The genes are TRBV28 and TRBJ2-1; unclear D gene. Germline V lookup: CDR1 MDHEN, CDR2 SYDVKM. Trimming took off 3 bases at V and 9 bases at J, with 9 bases between the two ends. CDR3 length: 12 amino acids. CDR3 loop: CASSLSYTEQFF. As DNA, the CDR3 is TGTGCCAGCAGTTTGAGTTATACTGAGCAGTTCTTC.

In its sample, this clonotype was seen once. This chain connects TRBV20-1 to TRBJ2-3, with TRBD2 identical over 9 bases. The CDR3 has 18 residues. Trimming at V came to 5 bases and at J to 2 bases, leaving 17 bases not matched to a gene. In germline, CDR1 is DFQATT, CDR2 SNEGSKA (reference sequence). CDR3 bases: TGCAGTGCTCTCCCCTTGGGGCTAGCGGGGCCCCCCACAGATACGCAGTATTTT. Translation: CSALPLGLAGPPTDTQYF.

To note about this clonotype: Possible read error: a much larger clone is one base away. The genes are TRBV7-6 and TRBJ2-7; D possibly matches TRBD1 or TRBD2 (5 bases each). Germline values: CDR1 SGHVS, CDR2 FNYEAQ. The CDR3 contains 13 residues. The CDR3, as DNA: TGTGCCAGCAGCTCCTCGGGGCGGTACGAGCGGTACTTC. It yields the protein CASSSSGRYERYF. Variable domain in full (rest from reference TRBV7-6 and TRBJ2-7): GAGVSQSPRYKVTKRGQDVALRCDPISGHVSLYWYRQALGQGPEFLTYFNYEAQQDKSGLPNDRFSAERPEGSISTLTIQRTEQRDSAMYRCASSSSGRYERYFGPGTRLTVT.

The chain links TRBV11-2 to TRBJ2-7; D is ambiguous. From germline, CDR1 is SGHAT and CDR2 FQNNGV. This CDR3 comprises 13 residues. Trimming shortened V by 5 bases and J by 6 bases, and 14 bases separated the two germline ends. The CDR3 loop reads CASSTIGLGEQYF. Written as DNA, the CDR3 is TGTGCCAGCAGCACCATAGGGCTCGGCGAGCAGTACTTC.

In this sample, this clonotype turned up a few times. The gene calls are TRBV29-1 and TRBJ2-2; D possibly corresponds to TRBD2 (5 bases). Trimming left V 7 bases short and J 3 bases short, with 12 bases between. Germline CDR1 reads SQVTM; CDR2 reads ANQGSEA. CDR3 length: 13 amino acids. This CDR3 reads CSALEADTGELFF. The CDR3 DNA sequence: TGCAGCGCCCTGGAGGCGGACACCGGGGAGCTGTTTTTT.

This clonotype has only a few counts. J is TRBJ2-7 and V is TRBV28, with TRBD1 identical over 9 bases. Looked up from germline, CDR1 is MDHEN and CDR2 is SYDVKM. Trimming cost V 7 bases and J 5 bases; bases outside gene matches: 9. The CDR3 extends over 14 amino acids. The CDR3 is CASTSDRGANEQYF. The CDR3 DNA follows: TGTGCCAGCACCTCCGACAGGGGGGCCAACGAGCAGTACTTC. Filled out from reference TRBV28 and TRBJ2-7, the complete variable domain reads DVKVTQSSRYLVKRTGEKVFLECVQDMDHENMFWYRQDPGLGLRLIYFSYDVKMKEKGDIPEGYSVSREKKERFSLILESASTNQTSMYLCASTSDRGANEQYFGPGTRLTVT.

The rearrangement links TRBV3-1 to TRBJ1-2; 7 nucleotides match TRBD1. With V trimmed by 4 bases and J by 4 bases, 6 bases remained unmatched. Germline values: CDR1 LGHDT, CDR2 YNNKEL (reference sequence). The CDR3 is 14 amino acids. The CDR3 sequence is CASSLHRGSYGYTF. In nucleotides, the CDR3 is TGTGCCAGCAGCCTGCACAGGGGTTCCTATGGCTACACCTTC.

This clonotype was recorded a few times. The CDR3 DNA follows: TGTGCCAGCAGCGTAACAAGCGGGAGGTCATACGAGCAGTACTTC. It yields the protein CASSVTSGRSYEQYF. This chain connects TRBV9 to TRBJ2-7; the match to TRBD2 covers 9 bases. The germline gives CDR1 SGDLS, CDR2 YYNGEE. The CDR3 loop spans 15 amino acids. With V trimmed by 1 base and J by 4 bases, 6 bases remained unmatched. Together with reference TRBV9 and TRBJ2-7, the CDR3 gives the full variable domain: DSGVTQTPKHLITATGQRVTLRCSPRSGDLSVYWYQQSLDQGLQFLIQYYNGEERAKGNILERFSAQQFPDLHSELNLSSLELGDSALYFCASSVTSGRSYEQYFGPGTRLTVT.

The V gene is TRBV20-1, the J gene TRBJ1-1; 11 bases agree with TRBD1. Unmatched junction bases numbered 10, after V lost 0 bases and J lost 7 bases. Germline V gene data show CDR1 as DFQATT and CDR2 as SNEGSKA (reference sequence). This CDR3 has 16 residues. The CDR3 nucleotides are TGCAGTGCTAGAGACTACGCTGGACAGGGGGCGAATGAAGCTTTCTTT. Its translation: CSARDYAGQGANEAFF.

The CDR3 loop is CSARDPGGLNTEAFF. The CDR3 DNA follows: TGCAGTGCTAGAGACCCAGGGGGACTGAACACTGAAGCTTTCTTT. V usage is TRBV20-1 and J usage is TRBJ1-1; 7 bases are shared with TRBD1. The CDR3 spans 15 residues. Germline trimming cut 0 bases from V and 0 bases from J; bases unmatched to any gene: 4. Germline V CDR1 and CDR2: DFQATT, SNEGSKA (reference sequence).

V and J are TRBV5-4 and TRBJ2-3; D perhaps matches TRBD2 (5 bases). The CDR3 has 15 amino acids. Germline CDR1 and CDR2: SGHNT and YYREEE (reference sequence). V was shortened by 2 bases and J by 1 base, with 11 bases between the two germline ends. The CDR3 here is CASSFSSHGTDTQYF. CDR3 sequence (DNA): TGTGCCAGCAGCTTTTCTAGCCATGGCACAGATACGCAGTATTTT.

This clonotype was detected a few times. This sequence joins TRBV11-2 and TRBJ2-5; a weak D match, TRBD1 (5 bases). CDR3 length equals 13 residues. The ends were cut back, 3 bases at V and 4 bases at J, with 9 bases in the middle. The germline V gene encodes CDR1 SGHAT and CDR2 FQNNGV. CDR3 nucleotides: TGTGCCAGCAGCTTCAAGGGGCGAGAGACCCAGTACTTC. Protein: CASSFKGRETQYF.

Here the CDR3 DNA reads TGCAGTGCTAAAAAGGACAGACCGGGATGGGCTGAAGCTTTCTTT. It is translated as CSAKKDRPGWAEAFF. This rearrangement joins TRBV20-1 to TRBJ1-1, with D possibly TRBD1 on 6 matching bases. Germline V lookup: CDR1 DFQATT, CDR2 SNEGSKA (reference sequence). The ends were cut back, 4 bases at V and 6 bases at J, with 21 bases in the middle. The CDR3 runs 15 residues.

The chain links TRBV6-2 or TRBV6-3 to TRBJ2-1; 7 bases align to TRBD1. The CDR3 loop spans 17 amino acids. The V segment lost 6 bases and the J segment 1 base; nucleotides outside the gene matches: 12. Per the germline V gene, CDR1 is MNHEY and CDR2 is SVGEGT. CDR3 region: CASRNRTGLRSYNEQFF. CDR3 DNA: TGTGCCAGCAGAAACCGGACAGGCCTGAGGTCCTACAATGAGCAGTTCTTC.

This clonotype showed up just a few times. This rearrangement joins TRBV24-1 to TRBJ2-7, with D possibly matching TRBD1 (5 bases). The CDR3 has 18 amino acids. V was shortened by 2 bases and J by 3 bases, with 22 bases between the two germline ends. Germline lookup yields CDR1 KGHDR and CDR2 SFDVKD. Here the CDR3 DNA reads TGTGCCACCAGTGATTCGTGCAATGGGGCACAGAGACACTACGAGCAGTACTTC. Its protein is CATSDSCNGAQRHYEQYF.

On this clonotype: At one end, the junction sequence differs from germline, possibly due to a read error. The CDR3 here is CATSGNTDAQYF. The CDR3 DNA is TGTGCCACCAGCGGGAACACAGATGCGCAGTATTTT. The chain uses TRBV6-5 and TRBJ2-3; 7 bases match TRBD2. Per the germline V gene, CDR1 is MNHEY and CDR2 is SVGAGI. The CDR3 length is 12 residues.

This chain connects TRBV28 to TRBJ2-7; 12 nucleotides align to TRBD2. This CDR3 contains 18 residues. Germline V CDR1 and CDR2: MDHEN, SYDVKM. V was clipped by 8 bases and J by 3 bases; unmatched bases: 17. The CDR3 nucleotides are TGTGCCAGCGAAGAAGCCATGACTAGCGGGAGAATTGGCTACGAGCAGTACTTC. It codes for CASEEAMTSGRIGYEQYF.

V and J are TRBV3-1 and TRBJ2-3; TRBD2 is a possible D gene (6 bases). CDR3 length: 19 amino acids. The germline V gene encodes CDR1 LGHDT and CDR2 YNNKEL (reference sequence). Trimming removed 5 bases from V and 1 base from J, with 25 bases in between. The CDR3 protein is CASSSLVEGPAIGTDTQYF. In DNA, the CDR3 is TGTGCCAGCAGCTCTCTCGTGGAGGGCCCGGCGATAGGCACAGATACGCAGTATTTT.

This clonotype occurred a few times. The chain combines TRBV29-1 with TRBJ2-7; 7 bases match TRBD2. Germline CDR1 SQVTM, CDR2 ANQGSEA. CDR3 length: 12 residues. After removal of 6 bases from V and 2 bases from J, the junction contained 4 bases not matched to a gene. CDR3 residues: CSVGDYPYEQYF. As DNA, the CDR3 is TGCAGCGTGGGGGACTACCCCTACGAGCAGTACTTC.

This clonotype was detected only a few times. The V call is TRBV11-1, the J call TRBJ2-2; either TRBD1 or TRBD2 may supply D (5 bases each). CDR3 length equals 17 residues. In germline, CDR1 is SGHAT, CDR2 FQDESV (reference sequence). The V end lost 1 base, the J end lost 0 bases, and 12 bases lay between the germline ends. CDR3 coding DNA: TGTGCCAGCAGCTTAGGGTCTTGGGACGCGAACACCGGGGAGCTGTTTTTT. Protein: CASSLGSWDANTGELFF.

The V gene is TRBV6-1, the J gene TRBJ1-2; D is unresolved. The V gene's germline CDR1 is MNHNS and CDR2 SASEGT. This CDR3 has 14 amino acids. V gave up 4 bases and J gave up 3 bases, with 12 bases separating them. For the CDR3, the DNA is TGTGCCAGCAGTGGAATGAGGAGGCACTATGGCTACACCTTC. Protein product: CASSGMRRHYGYTF.

This clonotype has a single count. Just one base apart from a much larger clone, this may be a read error. The V gene is TRBV7-2, the J gene TRBJ2-5; D is possibly TRBD1 or TRBD2 (6 bases each). Germline CDR1 SGHTA, CDR2 FQGNSA. The V end was cut by 8 bases, the J end by 1 base, with 17 bases between. The length of the CDR3 is 15 residues. CDR3 nucleotide sequence: TGTGCCAGCGGCCCACAGGGAGGTTTCCAAGAGACCCAGTACTTC. Its translation is CASGPQGGFQETQYF.

The rearrangement uses TRBV27 and TRBJ1-1; weak D call: TRBD1 (6 bases). The V gene lost 6 bases and the J gene lost 6 bases, with 14 bases spanning the gap. Per the germline V gene, CDR1 is MNHEY and CDR2 is SMNVEV (reference sequence). This CDR3 comprises 13 residues. The CDR3 DNA reads TGTGCCAGCAGGAATGACAGGCTTTCTGAAGCTTTCTTT. Translation gives CASRNDRLSEAFF.

Note on this clonotype: A read error may produce the germline difference seen at one junction end. The rearrangement joins TRBV7-2 to TRBJ2-7, with D maybe TRBD2 (5 bases). The length of the CDR3 is 14 residues. CDR1 is SGHTA, CDR2 FQGNSA, per germline. CDR3 residues: CASSLYEGSCEQYF. The CDR3 DNA is TGTGCCAGCAGCTTATATGAGGGTTCCTGCGAGCAGTACTTC.

The rearrangement uses TRBV12-3 or TRBV12-4 and TRBJ2-2; no clear D. V lost 9 bases and J lost 7, with 9 bases in between. This CDR3 contains 11 residues. The CDR3 nucleotides are TGTGCCAGTCCAATGCACGGGGAGCTGTTTTTT. Protein sequence: CASPMHGELFF.

This clonotype has just a few counts. V and J are TRBV6-1 and TRBJ2-1; TRBD2 matches at 8 bases. Germline V CDR1 and CDR2: MNHNS, SASEGT. V was pared by 0 bases and J by 5 bases, with 6 bases of the junction left unmatched. CDR3 size: 16 residues. DNA for the CDR3: TGTGCCAGCAGTGAAGCGAGGCTAGCGGGCCACAATGAGCAGTTCTTC. Amino acids: CASSEARLAGHNEQFF.